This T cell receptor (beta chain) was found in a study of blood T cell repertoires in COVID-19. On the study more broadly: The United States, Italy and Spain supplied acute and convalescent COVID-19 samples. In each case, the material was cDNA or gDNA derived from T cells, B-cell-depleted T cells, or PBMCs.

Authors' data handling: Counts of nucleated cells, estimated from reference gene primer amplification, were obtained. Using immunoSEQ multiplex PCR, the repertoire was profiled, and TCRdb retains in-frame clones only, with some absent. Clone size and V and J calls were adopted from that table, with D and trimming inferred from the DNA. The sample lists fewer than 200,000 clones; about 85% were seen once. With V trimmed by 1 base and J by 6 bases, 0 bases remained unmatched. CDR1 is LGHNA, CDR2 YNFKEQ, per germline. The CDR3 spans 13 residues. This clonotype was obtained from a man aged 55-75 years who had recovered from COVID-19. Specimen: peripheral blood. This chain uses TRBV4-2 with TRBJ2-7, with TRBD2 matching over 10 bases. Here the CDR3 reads CASSQGLAGEQYF. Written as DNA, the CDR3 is TGTGCCAGCAGCCAAGGACTAGCGGGCGAGCAGTACTTC.